This is a list of T cell receptor beta chains from one sample in a study of Graves' ophthalmopathy and Graves' hyperthyroidism. TCRdb recomputed calls from the multiplex PCR reads with MiXCR, one row per CDR3 protein. This sample has approximately 410,000 distinct CDR3 sequences, with less than 20% found just once. Sequenced sample: peripheral blood. The receptor set was obtained from a woman under 30 with stable Graves' hyperthyroidism. CDR3s include the opening cysteine and the closing phenylalanine or tryptophan. A D gene is named only where the DNA matches it firmly. Rows may omit the clone size; those that give it use once, few, many or a size class.

d_gene	v_gene	abundance	j_gene	CDR3nt	CDR3aa
.	TRBV4-1	few	TRBJ2-4	TGCGCCAGCAGCCAAGCAGTCGGACAAGCCAAAAACATTCAGTACTTC	CASSQAVGQAKNIQYF
.	TRBV19	many	TRBJ1-6	TGTGCCAGTAGTCTCGACCGCTCATCACCCCTCCACTTT	CASSLDRSSPLHF
TRBD1	TRBV6-1	many	TRBJ2-5	TGTGCCAGCAGGTCCCGGGACAGGGAGGAGACCCAGTACTTC	CASRSRDREETQYF
.	TRBV12-3/TRBV12-4	many	TRBJ2-4	TGTGCCAGCAGTTTTCAGCTTCTAGCCAAAAACATTCAGTACTTC	CASSFQLLAKNIQYF
TRBD1	TRBV19	many	TRBJ1-1	TGTGCCAGTAGTATATGGGACAGGCCCGCGAACACTGAAGCTTTCTTT	CASSIWDRPANTEAFF
.	TRBV18	few	TRBJ1-2	TGTGCCAGCTCACCGAGAGGAAACGTTGGCTACACCTTC	CASSPRGNVGYTF
.	TRBV6-1	.	TRBJ2-7	TGTGCCAGCAGCGCGACCGAGGGGGTCTCCTACGAGCAGTACTTC	CASSATEGVSYEQYF
.	TRBV9	many	TRBJ1-6	TGTGCCAGCAGCGTAGATGGATATAATTCACCCCTCCACTTT	CASSVDGYNSPLHF
TRBD2	TRBV6-1	many	TRBJ2-2	TGTGCCAGCAGTGAACTCCCTGGGGGGGGACCGAACACCGGGGAGCTGTTTTTT	CASSELPGGGPNTGELFF
TRBD1	TRBV6-7	many	TRBJ1-2	TGTGCCAGCAGTTCCCGGACAGGCATAGGCGGCTACACCTTC	CASSSRTGIGGYTF
TRBD2	TRBV6-1	.	TRBJ2-7	TGTGCCAGCAACGGGAGGAGCTCCTACGAGCAGTACTTC	CASNGRSSYEQYF
.	TRBV6-5	many	TRBJ1-5	TGTGCCAGCACGGGGGCGAGTGTACCCCAGCATTTT	CASTGASVPQHF
TRBD1	TRBV6-1	few	TRBJ2-3	TGTGCCAGCAGCGCTCAGGGGGCGCTTACAGATACGCAGTATTTT	CASSAQGALTDTQYF
TRBD1	TRBV12-3/TRBV12-4	many	TRBJ1-6	TGTGCCAGCACCCAGGGGGGCGCAACACCCCTCCACTTT	CASTQGGATPLHF
.	TRBV6-2/TRBV6-3	few	TRBJ2-2	TGTGCCGGCAGCTCCGGGTTGAACACCGGGGAGCTGTTTTTT	CAGSSGLNTGELFF
.	TRBV5-1	.	TRBJ1-3	TGCGCCAGCAGCTTGACGACTGACAGAACCTCTGGAAACACCATATATTTT	CASSLTTDRTSGNTIYF
.	TRBV20-1	many	TRBJ1-2	TGCAGTGCCACCCCTTTTAGGGAGGGTGGCTACACCTTC	CSATPFREGGYTF
.	TRBV10-2	few	TRBJ2-7	TGCGCCAGCAGTGAGGGCGGAGGAAACTACGAGCAGTACTTC	CASSEGGGNYEQYF
.	TRBV4-1	few	TRBJ1-1	TGCGCCAGCAGCCAAGAGATGGGGGGAAACACTGAAGCTTTCTTT	CASSQEMGGNTEAFF
.	TRBV6-1	many	TRBJ2-5	TGTGCCAGCAGTCTAGGGGCGGGGGCGAGGGAGACCCAGTACTTC	CASSLGAGARETQYF
TRBD1	TRBV6-2/TRBV6-3	many	TRBJ1-2	TGTGCCAGCACCGGGACAGGAGCTAACTATGGCTACACCTTC	CASTGTGANYGYTF
.	TRBV27	many	TRBJ1-1	TGTGCCAGCAGTTTTTTCGGGGATTTGAGCACTGAAGCTTTCTTT	CASSFFGDLSTEAFF
TRBD2	TRBV3-1	many	TRBJ2-5	TGTGCCAGCAGCCAAGACGGGGTAGCGGGGGTGACCCAGTACTTC	CASSQDGVAGVTQYF
.	TRBV3-1	few	TRBJ2-7	TGTGCCAGCAGCCAAGATAGTGGACCTCGGCCCTACGAGCAGTACTTC	CASSQDSGPRPYEQYF
.	TRBV27	many	TRBJ2-4	TGTGCCAGCAGTAGTCCGGGGCGTTCAAACATTCAGTACTTC	CASSSPGRSNIQYF
TRBD1	TRBV6-2/TRBV6-3	many	TRBJ2-2	TGTGCCAGCAGTTACCCCGGGACAGATAACACCGGGGAGCTGTTTTTT	CASSYPGTDNTGELFF
.	TRBV24-1	many	TRBJ2-7	TGTGCCACCAGTGATTTGGGGGCAGGGGGGGCCTACGAGCAGTACTTC	CATSDLGAGGAYEQYF
TRBD1	TRBV6-2/TRBV6-3	.	TRBJ1-1	TGTGCCAGCAGGGAACAGGGGGCCGGGGAAGCTTTCTTT	CASREQGAGEAFF
.	TRBV6-1	many	TRBJ1-5	TGTGCCAGCACTACGGACAGAAATCAGCCCCAGCATTTT	CASTTDRNQPQHF
.	TRBV19	many	TRBJ1-1	TGTGCCAGTAGTATGTTGAGGGGCACTGAAGCTTTCTTT	CASSMLRGTEAFF
.	TRBV10-3	many	TRBJ1-2	TGTGCCATCAAAGACGAGAGGGGACAAGGGTATGGCTACACCTTC	CAIKDERGQGYGYTF
.	TRBV6-2/TRBV6-3	many	TRBJ1-1	TGTGCCAGCAGATGCGGGACGAGGAACACTGAAGCTTTCTTT	CASRCGTRNTEAFF
TRBD1	TRBV12-3/TRBV12-4	.	TRBJ1-1	TGTGCCAGCAGTGGGACAGGGCCGACTGAAGCTTTCTTT	CASSGTGPTEAFF
TRBD1	TRBV6-2/TRBV6-3	many	TRBJ2-7	TGTGCCAGCAGCACGACAGGGGGCGTCGAGCAGTACTTC	CASSTTGGVEQYF
TRBD1	TRBV20-1	many	TRBJ1-1	TGCAGTGCTGGGACAGGGTACACTGAAGCTTTCTTT	CSAGTGYTEAFF
TRBD2	TRBV7-2	many	TRBJ2-7	TGTGCCAGCAGCTTAGTATTAGCGGGGGCCGTTACCTACGAGCAGTACTTC	CASSLVLAGAVTYEQYF
TRBD1	TRBV28	.	TRBJ1-5	TGTGCCAGCAGGCAAACAGGGGGCGGTCAGCCCCAGCATTTT	CASRQTGGGQPQHF
TRBD2	TRBV11-2	many	TRBJ2-5	TGTGCCAGCAGCACCGGGACTAGCGGGGGGATGCAAGAGACCCAGTACTTC	CASSTGTSGGMQETQYF
TRBD1	TRBV24-1	many	TRBJ1-2	TGTGCCACCAGTGGGGGGACAGCCTATGGCTACACCTTC	CATSGGTAYGYTF
.	TRBV20-1	many	TRBJ2-5	TGCAGTGCTAGACCCGGGGGCGCCCAAGAGACCCAGTACTTC	CSARPGGAQETQYF
.	TRBV7-9	many	TRBJ1-1	TGTGCCAGCAGCAACTTACAGGGCCGGAACACTGAAGCTTTCTTT	CASSNLQGRNTEAFF
.	TRBV6-1	.	TRBJ2-7	TGTGCCAGCAGTGAACAGACAGGGGAGGGATACGAGCAGTACTTC	CASSEQTGEGYEQYF
.	TRBV6-1	many	TRBJ2-7	TGTTCTTCCTGGGCAGGGGACGAGCAGTACTTC	CSSWAGDEQYF
.	TRBV6-1	many	TRBJ1-2	TGTGCCAGCAGACAGGTTGAGGACTATGGCTACACCTTC	CASRQVEDYGYTF
.	TRBV9	many	TRBJ1-1	TGTGCCAGCAGCGTAGACGGCCAGGAAGCTTTCTTT	CASSVDGQEAFF
.	TRBV6-2/TRBV6-3	many	TRBJ1-2	TGTGCCAGCAGTTGGGACACTAACTATGGCTGCACCTTC	CASSWDTNYGCTF
.	TRBV6-5	many	TRBJ1-2	TGTGCCAGCAGTTCCCTTGAGGGCCTTAACTATGGCTACACCTTC	CASSSLEGLNYGYTF
TRBD1	TRBV6-2/TRBV6-3	many	TRBJ2-7	TGTGCCAGCAGTCTCAACAGGGGGTCCTACGAGCAGTACTTC	CASSLNRGSYEQYF
.	TRBV15	many	TRBJ2-7	TGTGCCACCAGCAGCAGGGGGGCCTCCTACGAGCAGTACTTC	CATSSRGASYEQYF
.	TRBV27	.	TRBJ1-5	TGTGCCAGCAGTTCAGAGGGGTTTCCTGGCAATCAGCCCCAGCATTTT	CASSSEGFPGNQPQHF